The rows below give T cell receptor beta chains drawn from one sample of a study of blood T cells in healthy people across ages. TCRdb itself ran the 5' RACE reads through MiXCR, one entry per CDR3 protein. The table shows 550,000 to 800,000 distinct CDR3 sequences, with roughly 30% occurring only once. The sample consisted of blood. These receptors came from an elderly woman in good health. CDR3s include the opening cysteine and the closing phenylalanine or tryptophan. The order of the fields is V gene, D gene, J gene, clone size, CDR3 protein, CDR3 DNA. D genes are given only for firm matches. A clone size is listed for some rows: how often the clone was seen (once, few, many), or a class if it is expanded.

v_call: TRBV27; d_call: -; j_call: TRBJ2-7; clone_size: -; cdr3_aa: CAGSPILYEQYF; cdr3_nt: TGTGCCGGCAGCCCGATCCTTTACGAGCAGTACTTC
v_call: TRBV4-1; d_call: -; j_call: TRBJ2-7; clone_size: many; cdr3_aa: CASSPTRGSPYEQYF; cdr3_nt: TGCGCCAGCAGCCCTACCAGGGGATCTCCCTACGAGCAGTACTTC
v_call: TRBV7-2; d_call: TRBD2; j_call: TRBJ2-3; clone_size: -; cdr3_aa: CASSPLAGGRSGELYF; cdr3_nt: TGTGCCAGCAGCCCACTAGCGGGGGGTCGTTCCGGGGAGCTGTATTTT
v_call: TRBV20-1; d_call: TRBD1; j_call: TRBJ2-7; clone_size: many; cdr3_aa: CSASQGAHEQYF; cdr3_nt: TGCAGTGCTAGTCAGGGGGCCCACGAGCAGTACTTC
v_call: TRBV7-2; d_call: -; j_call: TRBJ2-7; clone_size: -; cdr3_aa: CASSLVWLSEQYF; cdr3_nt: TGTGCCAGCAGCTTAGTATGGTTAAGCGAGCAGTACTTC
v_call: TRBV20-1; d_call: -; j_call: TRBJ1-2; clone_size: -; cdr3_aa: CSASAQGRNYGYTF; cdr3_nt: TGCAGTGCTAGTGCCCAGGGTCGAAACTATGGCTACACCTTC
v_call: TRBV11-2; d_call: TRBD1; j_call: TRBJ1-5; clone_size: many; cdr3_aa: CASSFGQGSQPQHF; cdr3_nt: TGTGCCAGCAGCTTCGGACAGGGTAGCCAGCCCCAGCATTTT
v_call: TRBV5-4; d_call: -; j_call: TRBJ2-1; clone_size: many; cdr3_aa: CASSAPPLGGDNEQFF; cdr3_nt: TGTGCCAGCAGCGCCCCGCCGCTGGGCGGGGACAATGAGCAGTTCTTC
v_call: TRBV20-1; d_call: -; j_call: TRBJ2-7; clone_size: many; cdr3_aa: CSASRWVQGVRHEQYF; cdr3_nt: TGCAGTGCTAGCCGATGGGTACAGGGTGTTCGCCACGAGCAGTACTTC
v_call: TRBV9; d_call: TRBD1; j_call: TRBJ2-5; clone_size: many; cdr3_aa: CASSTRQGWRETQYF; cdr3_nt: TGTGCCAGCAGCACCAGACAGGGGTGGAGAGAGACCCAGTACTTC
v_call: TRBV7-9; d_call: -; j_call: TRBJ1-6; clone_size: few; cdr3_aa: CASSSVGGTDNSLLHF; cdr3_nt: TGTGCCAGCAGCTCCGTAGGTGGGACGGATAATTCACTCCTCCACTTT
v_call: TRBV4-3; d_call: -; j_call: TRBJ2-7; clone_size: -; cdr3_aa: CASSQVRGGLEQYF; cdr3_nt: TGCGCCAGCAGCCAAGTTAGGGGGGGGCTCGAGCAGTACTTC
v_call: TRBV20-1; d_call: -; j_call: TRBJ1-2; clone_size: many; cdr3_aa: CSASPDSYGYTF; cdr3_nt: TGCAGTGCTAGTCCGGATTCCTATGGCTACACCTTC
v_call: TRBV28; d_call: -; j_call: TRBJ2-7; clone_size: many; cdr3_aa: CASNPQGSYEQYF; cdr3_nt: TGTGCCAGCAACCCACAGGGTTCCTACGAGCAGTACTTC
v_call: TRBV14; d_call: -; j_call: TRBJ2-3; clone_size: medium-sized; cdr3_aa: CASSQDGGGSTDTQYF; cdr3_nt: TGTGCCAGCAGCCAAGATGGAGGCGGAAGCACAGATACGCAGTATTTT
v_call: TRBV5-1; d_call: -; j_call: TRBJ1-2; clone_size: -; cdr3_aa: CASSEPGTEGYTF; cdr3_nt: TGCGCCAGCAGCGAACCAGGGACGGAGGGCTACACCTTC
v_call: TRBV12-3/TRBV12-4; d_call: -; j_call: TRBJ1-1; clone_size: -; cdr3_aa: CASRRGYTEAFF; cdr3_nt: TGTGCCAGCAGGAGGGGGTACACTGAAGCTTTCTTT
v_call: TRBV6-2/TRBV6-3; d_call: -; j_call: TRBJ2-5; clone_size: many; cdr3_aa: CASSYNTRGETQYF; cdr3_nt: TGTGCCAGCAGTTACAACACTCGGGGGGAGACCCAGTACTTC
v_call: TRBV6-5; d_call: -; j_call: TRBJ2-4; clone_size: many; cdr3_aa: CASRLSRGGGNIQYF; cdr3_nt: TGTGCCAGCAGGCTCTCGAGGGGCGGTGGAAACATTCAGTACTTC
v_call: TRBV29-1; d_call: TRBD2; j_call: TRBJ2-5; clone_size: many; cdr3_aa: CSVDLTSGGETQYF; cdr3_nt: TGCAGCGTCGACCTGACTAGCGGGGGGGAGACCCAGTACTTC
v_call: TRBV20-1; d_call: TRBD1; j_call: TRBJ2-7; clone_size: -; cdr3_aa: CSAREDRGFGYEQYF; cdr3_nt: TGCAGTGCTAGAGAGGACAGGGGATTTGGCTACGAGCAGTACTTC
v_call: TRBV6-5; d_call: -; j_call: TRBJ1-2; clone_size: many; cdr3_aa: CASSSGVGGYTF; cdr3_nt: TGTGCCAGCAGTTCAGGGGTCGGTGGCTACACCTTC
v_call: TRBV7-2; d_call: TRBD2; j_call: TRBJ2-7; clone_size: many; cdr3_aa: CASSPAGTNYEQYF; cdr3_nt: TGTGCCAGCAGCCCGGCCGGGACTAACTACGAGCAGTACTTC
v_call: TRBV20-1; d_call: TRBD2; j_call: TRBJ2-3; clone_size: -; cdr3_aa: CSAGDLSGDSTDTQYF; cdr3_nt: TGCAGTGCTGGGGACTTAAGCGGGGATAGCACAGATACGCAGTATTTT
v_call: TRBV20-1; d_call: -; j_call: TRBJ1-2; clone_size: -; cdr3_aa: CSAQDGTYYGYTF; cdr3_nt: TGCAGTGCGCAAGACGGGACTTACTATGGCTACACCTTC
v_call: TRBV5-1; d_call: -; j_call: TRBJ1-2; clone_size: few; cdr3_aa: CASSLGDILNYGYTF; cdr3_nt: TGCGCCAGCAGCTTGGGGGACATACTTAACTATGGCTACACCTTC
v_call: TRBV30; d_call: -; j_call: TRBJ2-3; clone_size: many; cdr3_aa: CAWSPLQGGTDTQYF; cdr3_nt: TGTGCCTGGAGTCCCTTACAGGGAGGGACAGATACGCAGTATTTT
v_call: TRBV5-1; d_call: TRBD1; j_call: TRBJ2-1; clone_size: -; cdr3_aa: CASRGPFRQGTPSSYSEQFF; cdr3_nt: TGCGCCAGCCGCGGGCCCTTTCGACAGGGGACCCCGAGCTCCTACAGTGAGCAGTTCTTC
v_call: TRBV7-8; d_call: -; j_call: TRBJ1-1; clone_size: many; cdr3_aa: CASSLVFGRSNTEAFF; cdr3_nt: TGTGCCAGCAGCTTAGTATTCGGGCGTTCCAACACTGAAGCTTTCTTT
v_call: TRBV7-2; d_call: -; j_call: TRBJ1-2; clone_size: -; cdr3_aa: CASSTNQGLNYGYTF; cdr3_nt: TGTGCCAGCAGTACGAACCAGGGCCTTAACTATGGCTACACCTTC
v_call: TRBV2; d_call: TRBD1; j_call: TRBJ1-1; clone_size: -; cdr3_aa: CASTGQVRQNTEAFF; cdr3_nt: TGTGCCAGCACGGGACAGGTGAGACAGAACACTGAAGCTTTCTTT
v_call: TRBV7-3; d_call: -; j_call: TRBJ1-1; clone_size: few; cdr3_aa: CASSSRPGHLNTEAFF; cdr3_nt: TGTGCCAGCAGTTCCCGCCCAGGACACCTTAACACTGAAGCTTTCTTT
v_call: TRBV5-1; d_call: TRBD2; j_call: TRBJ2-1; clone_size: few; cdr3_aa: CASHGGNAYNEQFF; cdr3_nt: TGCGCCAGCCACGGGGGGAACGCCTACAATGAGCAGTTCTTC
v_call: TRBV20-1; d_call: -; j_call: TRBJ2-1; clone_size: many; cdr3_aa: CSATEGVSYNEQFF; cdr3_nt: TGCAGTGCTACGGAAGGGGTTTCCTACAATGAGCAGTTCTTC
v_call: TRBV20-1; d_call: TRBD2; j_call: TRBJ2-1; clone_size: -; cdr3_aa: CSARDRQRGGHLEFF; cdr3_nt: TGCAGTGCTAGAGACCGTCAGCGGGGGGGGCATCTGGAGTTCTTC
v_call: TRBV5-1; d_call: TRBD1; j_call: TRBJ2-7; clone_size: -; cdr3_aa: CASSPGWWDRNYEQYF; cdr3_nt: TGCGCCAGCAGCCCGGGTTGGTGGGACAGGAACTACGAGCAGTACTTC
v_call: TRBV7-8; d_call: -; j_call: TRBJ2-6; clone_size: many; cdr3_aa: CASSLPTGSRGANVLTF; cdr3_nt: TGTGCCAGCAGCTTACCGACAGGCAGCAGGGGGGCCAACGTCCTGACTTTC
v_call: TRBV27; d_call: -; j_call: TRBJ2-3; clone_size: -; cdr3_aa: CASSFVGSTDTQYF; cdr3_nt: TGTGCCAGCAGTTTTGTGGGGTCCACAGATACGCAGTATTTT
v_call: TRBV29-1; d_call: -; j_call: TRBJ2-1; clone_size: many; cdr3_aa: CSVESRYNEQFF; cdr3_nt: TGCAGCGTTGAAAGCAGGTACAATGAGCAGTTCTTC
v_call: TRBV20-1; d_call: -; j_call: TRBJ1-6; clone_size: many; cdr3_aa: CSARGGLGDSPLHF; cdr3_nt: TGCAGTGCTAGGGGCGGATTAGGAGATTCACCCCTCCACTTT
v_call: TRBV14; d_call: -; j_call: TRBJ1-1; clone_size: once; cdr3_aa: CASSQDLGNTEAFF; cdr3_nt: TGTGCCAGCAGCCAAGATCTCGGGAACACTGAAGCTTTCTTT
v_call: TRBV20-1; d_call: -; j_call: TRBJ2-6; clone_size: once; cdr3_aa: CSATGSSGANVRTF; cdr3_nt: TGCAGTGCTACTGGCAGCTCTGGGGCCAACGTCCGGACTTTC
v_call: TRBV5-1; d_call: TRBD1; j_call: TRBJ2-3; clone_size: many; cdr3_aa: CASSAGQGVGTDTQYF; cdr3_nt: TGCGCCAGCAGCGCTGGACAGGGAGTAGGCACAGATACGCAGTATTTT
v_call: TRBV20-1; d_call: TRBD1; j_call: TRBJ1-5; clone_size: once; cdr3_aa: CSARGGGAGYQPQHF; cdr3_nt: TGCAGTGCCAGAGGGGGCGGGGCAGGGTATCAGCCCCAGCATTTT
v_call: TRBV5-1; d_call: -; j_call: TRBJ2-7; clone_size: many; cdr3_aa: CASSPVGHTYEQYF; cdr3_nt: TGCGCCAGCAGCCCGGTAGGACACACCTACGAGCAGTACTTC
v_call: TRBV11-1; d_call: -; j_call: TRBJ2-7; clone_size: many; cdr3_aa: CASSLTGEIYEQYF; cdr3_nt: TGTGCCAGCAGCCTGACAGGAGAGATCTACGAGCAGTACTTC
v_call: TRBV5-4; d_call: TRBD1; j_call: TRBJ2-7; clone_size: many; cdr3_aa: CASRSRGQGSYEQYF; cdr3_nt: TGTGCCAGCAGATCGAGGGGACAGGGATCCTACGAGCAGTACTTC
v_call: TRBV6-1; d_call: -; j_call: TRBJ2-3; clone_size: many; cdr3_aa: CALRAGRDTGTDTQYF; cdr3_nt: TGTGCCCTCCGGGCGGGCAGGGACACCGGCACAGATACGCAGTATTTT
v_call: TRBV4-2; d_call: -; j_call: TRBJ1-1; clone_size: few; cdr3_aa: CASSQTLMNTEAFF; cdr3_nt: TGTGCCAGCAGCCAAACACTGATGAACACTGAAGCTTTCTTT
v_call: TRBV29-1; d_call: -; j_call: TRBJ2-3; clone_size: many; cdr3_aa: CSVESGRTDTQYF; cdr3_nt: TGCAGCGTTGAAAGCGGGCGCACAGATACGCAGTATTTT
v_call: TRBV6-6; d_call: -; j_call: TRBJ1-1; clone_size: many; cdr3_aa: CASSYPGGIQNTEAFF; cdr3_nt: TGTGCCAGCAGTTACCCGGGCGGGATACAGAACACTGAAGCTTTCTTT
v_call: TRBV5-5; d_call: TRBD1; j_call: TRBJ2-7; clone_size: few; cdr3_aa: CASSPDRGLSSYNEQYF; cdr3_nt: TGTGCCAGCAGCCCGGACAGGGGGCTGAGCTCCTACAATGAGCAGTACTTC
v_call: TRBV28; d_call: TRBD1; j_call: TRBJ1-5; clone_size: -; cdr3_aa: CASRLDRGSDQPQHF; cdr3_nt: TGTGCCAGCAGACTGGACAGGGGAAGCGATCAGCCCCAGCATTTT
v_call: TRBV7-2; d_call: TRBD1; j_call: TRBJ1-2; clone_size: many; cdr3_aa: CASSLETGNLLIHGYTF; cdr3_nt: TGTGCCAGCAGCTTAGAGACAGGGAACTTATTAATACATGGCTACACCTTC
v_call: TRBV6-1; d_call: -; j_call: TRBJ1-4; clone_size: few; cdr3_aa: CASCKQRGPATNEKLFF; cdr3_nt: TGTGCCAGCTGTAAACAGAGGGGCCCCGCAACTAATGAAAAACTGTTTTTT
v_call: TRBV5-1; d_call: -; j_call: TRBJ1-2; clone_size: many; cdr3_aa: CASSLGGFDAGYTF; cdr3_nt: TGCGCCAGCAGCTTGGGAGGGTTTGACGCTGGCTACACCTTC
v_call: TRBV10-3; d_call: TRBD1; j_call: TRBJ2-3; clone_size: many; cdr3_aa: CAITPGQSGDTQYF; cdr3_nt: TGTGCCATCACACCGGGACAGAGTGGAGATACGCAGTATTTT
v_call: TRBV4-2; d_call: TRBD1; j_call: TRBJ2-1; clone_size: -; cdr3_aa: CASSLKGADSEQFF; cdr3_nt: TGTGCCAGCAGCCTGAAGGGGGCCGACAGTGAGCAGTTCTTC
v_call: TRBV20-1; d_call: -; j_call: TRBJ1-2; clone_size: many; cdr3_aa: CSARDISRENNYGYTF; cdr3_nt: TGCAGTGCTCGGGACATCTCGAGGGAAAATAACTATGGCTACACCTTC
v_call: TRBV12-5; d_call: TRBD2; j_call: TRBJ2-1; clone_size: many; cdr3_aa: CASGLLLLAGGDNEQFF; cdr3_nt: TGTGCTAGTGGTTTGCTCCTACTAGCGGGGGGGGACAATGAGCAGTTCTTC